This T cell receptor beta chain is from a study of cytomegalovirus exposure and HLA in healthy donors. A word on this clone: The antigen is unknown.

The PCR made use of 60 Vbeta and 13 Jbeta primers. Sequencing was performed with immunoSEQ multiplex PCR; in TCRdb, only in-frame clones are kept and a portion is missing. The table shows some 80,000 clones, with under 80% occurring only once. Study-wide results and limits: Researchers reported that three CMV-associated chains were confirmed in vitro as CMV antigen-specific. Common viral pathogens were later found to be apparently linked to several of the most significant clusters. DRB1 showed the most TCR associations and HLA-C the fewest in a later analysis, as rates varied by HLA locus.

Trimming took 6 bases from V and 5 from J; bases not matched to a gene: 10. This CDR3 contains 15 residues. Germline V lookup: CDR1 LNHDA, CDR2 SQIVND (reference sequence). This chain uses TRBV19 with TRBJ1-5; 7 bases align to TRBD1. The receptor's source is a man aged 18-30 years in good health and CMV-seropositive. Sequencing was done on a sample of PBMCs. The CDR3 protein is CASRLQGKGHQPQHF. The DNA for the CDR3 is TGTGCCAGTAGGCTACAGGGGAAGGGGCATCAGCCCCAGCATTTT.